The 3 T cell receptor beta chains below come from one sample, sequenced in a study of blood T cell repertoires in COVID-19. Generated by immunoSEQ multiplex PCR, the TCRdb table keeps only in-frame clones and is missing some. The sample lists about 170,000 clones; 85% were seen once. Sequenced input: peripheral blood. The receptors come from a woman of 80 years or more with COVID-19, enrolled during active disease.

Of note for this clone: An end of the junction does not agree with germline; a read error may underlie this. The chain has TRBV7-7 and TRBJ2-1, with TRBD2 identical over 12 bases. Germline CDR1 and CDR2: SSHAT and FNYEAQ (reference sequence). The CDR3 has 15 amino acids. The CDR3 sequence is CASSELAGGWNEQFF. The CDR3 DNA follows: TGTGCTAGCAGCGAACTAGCGGGAGGTTGGAATGAGCAGTTCTTC. Looking up the rest from reference TRBV7-7 and TRBJ2-1 gives the full variable domain: GAGVSQSPRYKVTKRGQDVTLRCDPISSHATLYWYQQALGQGPEFLTYFNYEAQPDKSGLPSDRFSAERPEGSISTLTIQRTEQRDSAMYRCASSELAGGWNEQFFGPGTRLTVL.

V usage is TRBV19 and J usage is TRBJ2-2; D not resolved. Germline V gene sequence: CDR1 LNHDA, CDR2 SQIVND (reference sequence). The CDR3 is 13 residues long. V gave up 5 bases and J gave up 2 bases, with 6 bases separating them. CDR3 coding DNA: TGTGCCAGTAGTCTGAGCAACACCGGGGAGCTGTTTTTT. Translating gives CASSLSNTGELFF. Combining the CDR3 with reference TRBV19 and TRBJ2-2 gives the whole variable domain DGGITQSPKYLFRKEGQNVTLSCEQNLNHDAMYWYRQDPGQGLRLIYYSQIVNDFQKGDIAEGYSVSREKKESFPLTVTSAQKNPTAFYLCASSLSNTGELFFGEGSRLTVL.

The CDR3 DNA reads TGTGCCAGCAGTCCGGGGTGGGAAGGTGAAGCTTTCTTT. Its translation: CASSPGWEGEAFF. The V and J genes are TRBV27 and TRBJ1-1; D is ambiguous. This CDR3 is 13 amino acids long. Trimming left V 5 bases short and J 7 bases short, with 14 bases between. Germline-derived CDR1 and CDR2 are MNHEY and SMNVEV (reference sequence).